The 25 T cell receptor beta chains listed next were all sequenced from one sample in a study of blood T cell repertoires in COVID-19. Measured with immunoSEQ multiplex PCR; TCRdb has only the in-frame clones, and not every one. Seen here are around 260,000 clones, 80% to 95% observed once, and the top ten hold around 2.5%. The sample taken for sequencing was peripheral blood. The receptors were sampled from a person aged 18-35 years with COVID-19, enrolled during active disease.

The chain links TRBV2 to TRBJ2-2, with D uncertain. The V gene's germline CDR1 is SNHLY and CDR2 FYNNEI. V was trimmed by 4 bases and J by 8 bases, leaving 17 bases between them. The length of the CDR3 is 15 residues. The CDR3 nucleotides read TGTGCCAGCAGTGTGTCTAGGATGGCTGGAGGGGAGCTGTTTTTT. It encodes CASSVSRMAGGELFF.

The chain couples TRBV11-2 to TRBJ2-7; possible D gene TRBD2, 6 bases. This CDR3 region has 17 residues. Germline loops: CDR1 SGHAT, CDR2 FQNNGV. The germline V and J ends were trimmed by 5 bases and 0 bases, with 20 bases remaining between them. The CDR3 protein is CASSHAPSSARSYEQYF. For the CDR3, the DNA is TGTGCCAGCAGCCACGCCCCCTCTAGCGCGCGCTCCTACGAGCAGTACTTC.

The V and J genes are TRBV10-3 and TRBJ2-1; 8 positions agree with TRBD2. The germline V gene encodes CDR1 ENHRY and CDR2 SYGVKD. The ends lost 0 bases at V and 0 bases at J; junction bases unmatched: 4. The CDR3 totals 17 residues. The CDR3 sequence is CAISESTSESSYNEQFF. The CDR3 coding sequence is TGTGCCATCAGTGAGTCGACTAGCGAGAGCTCCTACAATGAGCAGTTCTTC.

CDR3 amino acids: CASSVGVGNTIYF. The CDR3 DNA reads TGTGCCAGCAGTGTAGGGGTTGGAAACACCATATATTTT. The chain has TRBV2 and TRBJ1-3; a weak D match, TRBD1 (5 bases). The CDR3 covers 13 residues. Germline V gives CDR1 SNHLY, CDR2 FYNNEI. Trimming removed 4 bases from V and 3 bases from J, with 7 bases in between. Together with reference TRBV2 and TRBJ1-3, the CDR3 gives the full variable domain: EPEVTQTPSHQVTQMGQEVILRCVPISNHLYFYWYRQILGQKVEFLVSFYNNEISEKSEIFDDQFSVERPDGSNFTLKIRSTKLEDSAMYFCASSVGVGNTIYFGEGSWLTVV.

This sequence joins TRBV5-1 and TRBJ1-4; 9 bases agree with TRBD1. The CDR3 loop spans 15 amino acids. Germline V gene sequence: CDR1 SGHRS, CDR2 YFSETQ. V was clipped by 4 bases and J by 8 bases; unmatched bases: 9. For the CDR3, the DNA is TGCGCCAGCAGCGAAGGGACAGGGCCGGGGGAAAAACTGTTTTTT. Its protein is CASSEGTGPGEKLFF.

The chain couples TRBV19 to TRBJ2-1; 10 bases are shared with TRBD2. CDR1 is LNHDA, CDR2 SQIVND, per germline (reference sequence). With 3 bases clipped from V and 2 bases from J, the junction kept 4 bases outside the gene matches. The CDR3 runs 16 residues. In nucleotides, the CDR3 is TGTGCCAGTAGTATGACCGGGACTAGCGCCTACAATGAGCAGTTCTTC. This translates into CASSMTGTSAYNEQFF.

The chain is built from TRBV3-1 (or the pseudogene TRBV3-2) and TRBJ2-7, with D perhaps matching TRBD1 (6 bases). CDR1 and CDR2 (germline): LGHDT, YNNKEL (reference sequence). The CDR3 length is 13 residues. V lost 4 bases to trimming and J lost 0 bases, with 7 bases between them. The CDR3 reads CASSLQGSYEQYF. Here the CDR3 DNA reads TGTGCCAGCAGCCTACAGGGCTCCTACGAGCAGTACTTC.

This clone has more than one count but fewer than ten. CDR3 amino acids: CASSEITSGGYGYTF. The CDR3 coding sequence is TGTGCCAGCAGTGAAATCACTTCAGGGGGCTATGGCTACACCTTC. The rearrangement uses TRBV6-1 and TRBJ1-2; 7 bases match TRBD1. The CDR3 covers 15 residues. Germline-derived CDR1 and CDR2 are MNHNS and SASEGT. The ends lost 2 bases at V and 4 bases at J; junction bases unmatched: 7.

The gene calls are TRBV7-9 and TRBJ1-1; D unresolved. The length of the CDR3 is 12 residues. In germline, CDR1 is SEHNR, CDR2 FQNEAQ (reference sequence). The germline V and J ends were trimmed by 3 bases and 7 bases, with 9 bases remaining between them. The CDR3 is CASSFSPGEAFF. The DNA for the CDR3 is TGTGCCAGCAGCTTCTCACCGGGTGAAGCTTTCTTT.

V usage is TRBV25-1 and J usage is TRBJ2-5, with 7 bases identical to TRBD2. The J segment lost 2 bases and the V segment lost 5 bases, leaving 11 bases of the junction unmatched. Germline CDR1 reads MGHDK; CDR2 reads SYGVNS. This CDR3 comprises 16 residues. The CDR3 bases are TGTGCCAGCAGTCCCGAGAGGCTAGCGGCACAAGAGACCCAGTACTTC. Translating it yields CASSPERLAAQETQYF.

The rearrangement links TRBV3-1 (or the pseudogene TRBV3-2) to TRBJ2-3; 8 bases are shared with TRBD2. J gave up 2 bases and V 3 bases, and 7 bases lay outside the gene matches. The CDR3 contains 16 residues. Germline V gives CDR1 LGHDT, CDR2 YNNKEL (reference sequence). DNA for the CDR3: TGTGCCAGCAGCCATACGACGGGGGGGCCCACAGATACGCAGTATTTT. This translates into CASSHTTGGPTDTQYF.

The chain joins TRBV12-3 or TRBV12-4 to TRBJ1-5, with no clear D. The CDR3 spans 13 residues. The V gene lost 4 bases and the J gene lost 6 bases, with 10 bases spanning the gap. The DNA of the CDR3 is TGTGCCAGCAGTTCCGGAGAAGGTCAGCCCCAGCATTTT. It specifies CASSSGEGQPQHF.

The chain combines TRBV19 with TRBJ1-3; 7 bases are a match to TRBD1. Losses at the gene ends were 5 bases for V and 0 bases for J; bases not matched to a gene: 7. The germline V gene encodes CDR1 LNHDA and CDR2 SQIVND (reference sequence). CDR3 length equals 16 residues. This chain's CDR3 is CASSPQGVFSGNTIYF. CDR3 bases: TGTGCCAGTAGTCCGCAGGGGGTGTTCTCTGGAAACACCATATATTTT.

The chain couples TRBV7-2 to TRBJ2-7, with D tentatively TRBD2 (6 bases). Looked up from germline, CDR1 is SGHTA and CDR2 is FQGNSA. The germline V and J ends were trimmed by 5 bases and 7 bases, with 6 bases remaining between them. The length of the CDR3 is 10 residues. CDR3 protein: CASSGGEQYF. As DNA, the CDR3 is TGTGCCAGCAGCGGGGGGGAGCAGTACTTC.

The chain is built from TRBV9 and TRBJ2-7, with 7 bases identical to TRBD1. The CDR3 runs to 13 residues. Germline V gene lookup returns CDR1 SGDLS and CDR2 YYNGEE. J was trimmed by 6 bases and V by 6 bases; bases with no gene match: 9. The CDR3: CASTKTGSGEQYF. The CDR3 DNA sequence: TGTGCCAGCACCAAGACAGGGTCGGGCGAGCAGTACTTC. Using reference TRBV9 and TRBJ2-7 for the parts outside the CDR3, the full variable domain is DSGVTQTPKHLITATGQRVTLRCSPRSGDLSVYWYQQSLDQGLQFLIQYYNGEERAKGNILERFSAQQFPDLHSELNLSSLELGDSALYFCASTKTGSGEQYFGPGTRLTVT.

The chain links TRBV7-9 to TRBJ1-2, with TRBD1 identical over 10 bases. After removal of 3 bases from V and 8 bases from J, the junction contained 12 bases not matched to a gene. This CDR3 contains 16 residues. CDR1 is SEHNR, CDR2 FQNEAQ, per germline (reference sequence). CDR3 sequence: CASSLIGTGEIMGYTF. The CDR3 bases are TGTGCCAGCAGCTTGATCGGGACAGGGGAAATAATGGGCTACACCTTC.

This chain links TRBV7-9 with TRBJ1-3; D is unclear. This CDR3 is built from 14 residues. Germline assignment: CDR1 SEHNR and CDR2 FQNEAQ (reference sequence). With 5 bases removed from V and 0 bases from J, the gap between germline ends came to 8 bases. The DNA for the CDR3 is TGTGCCAGCAGCCCCGACAACTCTGGAAACACCATATATTTT. Residues: CASSPDNSGNTIYF.

The chain has TRBV2 and TRBJ2-5; 7 nucleotides align to TRBD1. The germline gives CDR1 SNHLY, CDR2 FYNNEI. Trimming took 6 bases from V and 3 from J; bases not matched to a gene: 4. The CDR3 has 13 residues. DNA for the CDR3: TGTGCCAGCAGAGAGGGGGCTGAAGAGACCCAGTACTTC. Its protein is CASREGAEETQYF.

This rearrangement joins TRBV7-3 to TRBJ2-1; 7 bases match TRBD1. Trimming removed 5 bases from V and 3 bases from J; junction bases left unmatched: 13. The CDR3 is 17 residues long. The germline gives CDR1 SGHTA, CDR2 FQGTGA. Here the CDR3 DNA reads TGTGCCAGCAGCCCTAACGACGGGACAGAGATCTACAATGAGCAGTTCTTC. Amino acids: CASSPNDGTEIYNEQFF.

This sequence joins TRBV27 and TRBJ1-6; D is possibly TRBD1 (5 bases). Trimming removed 1 base at V and 10 bases at J, with 11 bases between. Germline CDR1 reads MNHEY; CDR2 reads SMNVEV (reference sequence). The CDR3 totals 14 residues. CDR3 residues: CASSLLGGGSPLHF. CDR3 DNA sequence: TGTGCCAGCAGTTTATTGGGCGGGGGGTCACCCCTCCACTTT.

The rearrangement uses TRBV24-1 and TRBJ2-2; 8 nucleotides align to TRBD1. The trim removed 3 bases at V and 6 bases at J, leaving 5 bases unmatched. The length of the CDR3 is 15 residues. Germline V lookup: CDR1 KGHDR, CDR2 SFDVKD. The CDR3 region has the DNA TGTGCCACCAGTGATGGGACAGGAGAGTCCGGGGAGCTGTTTTTT. Protein product: CATSDGTGESGELFF.

The CDR3 region is CASSSRQGQGYTF. Written as DNA, the CDR3 is TGTGCCAGCAGCTCACGACAGGGGCAAGGCTACACCTTC. The V call is TRBV7-3, the J call TRBJ1-2; the match to TRBD1 covers 8 bases. The CDR3 length is 13 residues. The trim removed 4 bases at V and 8 bases at J, leaving 6 bases unmatched. CDR1 is SGHTA and CDR2 is FQGTGA in the germline V gene.

The chain combines TRBV7-9 with TRBJ2-7, with 13 bases fitting TRBD2. The CDR3 runs to 15 residues. The germline CDR1 and CDR2 sequences are SEHNR and FQNEAQ (reference sequence). After removal of 5 bases from V and 8 bases from J, the junction contained 9 bases not matched to a gene. Here the CDR3 DNA reads TGTGCCAGCAGCCCGCCTGGGACTAGCGGGACTAAGCAGTACTTC. Its translation: CASSPPGTSGTKQYF.

The chain is built from TRBV12-5 and TRBJ2-7, with 11 bases identical to TRBD1. This CDR3 has 15 amino acids. V lost 5 bases to trimming and J lost 4 bases; unmatched junction nucleotides: 7. Germline V gene data show CDR1 as LGHNT and CDR2 as FRNRAP. The CDR3 DNA reads as TGTGCTAGTGGTGGGGGGACAGGGGGTCTTTACGAGCAGTACTTC. Translating it yields CASGGGTGGLYEQYF.

The chain has TRBV5-4 and TRBJ1-1, with D perhaps matching TRBD1 (6 bases). The CDR3 runs 15 residues. V lost 3 bases and J lost 2, with 14 bases in between. Germline V gene sequence: CDR1 SGHNT, CDR2 YYREEE (reference sequence). CDR3 sequence: CASSYDGGLNTEAFF. The CDR3 bases are TGTGCCAGCAGCTACGACGGGGGGCTTAACACTGAAGCTTTCTTT.